This entry lists 18 T cell receptor beta chains sequenced from one sample in a study of Ad26.COV2.S vaccination and SARS-CoV-2 variants. The treatment was: roughly 18 received Ad26.COV2.S at low or high dose, single or two shots; about five received placebo; per-sample allocation not given. The samples were gathered on day 63 after the first injection of vaccine or placebo. The method was immunoSEQ multiplex PCR; TCRdb's version includes in-frame clones alone and lacks a portion of them. This table has 500,000 or so clones, roughly 85% appearing once. This material consisted of peripheral blood, taken in a trial of Ad26.COV2.S vaccine versus placebo. The receptor set was obtained from a person between 18 and 65 years old who received the Ad26.COV2.S COVID-19 vaccine or a placebo.

J is TRBJ2-7 and V is TRBV28, with 7 bases lining up with TRBD2. Trimming removed 5 bases from V and 2 bases from J; junction bases left unmatched: 9. The CDR3 contains 15 residues. CDR1 MDHEN and CDR2 SYDVKM come from the germline V gene. The CDR3 DNA reads as TGTGCCAGCAGTAGCCGGGGGGTTGCGGCCTACGAGCAGTACTTC. It translates to CASSSRGVAAYEQYF.

The CDR3 loop reads CATHGTSLKYEQYF. For the CDR3, the DNA is TGTGCAACCCACGGGACTAGTCTAAAGTACGAGCAGTACTTC. V gene TRBV28 combines with J gene TRBJ2-7; 8 bases fit TRBD2. This CDR3 is built from 14 residues. The germline V gene has CDR1 MDHEN and CDR2 SYDVKM.

This chain connects TRBV30 to TRBJ2-1, with 14 bases identical to TRBD2. Germline V lookup: CDR1 GTSNPN, CDR2 SVGIG (reference sequence). CDR3 length: 14 residues. V shed 3 bases, J shed 10 bases, and the junction held 5 bases outside the gene matches. As DNA, the CDR3 is TGTGCCTGGAGCGGACTAGCGGGAGGAGGGGAGCAGTTCTTC. Its protein product is CAWSGLAGGGEQFF.

V and J are TRBV5-6 and TRBJ1-2; 12 nucleotides align to TRBD1. V lost 5 bases to trimming and J lost 5 bases; unmatched junction nucleotides: 4. The V gene's germline CDR1 is SGHDT and CDR2 YYEEEE. The CDR3 contains 14 residues. The CDR3 spells CASRPGQGAYGYTF. Written as DNA, the CDR3 is TGTGCCAGCAGACCGGGACAGGGGGCTTATGGCTACACCTTC.

The gene calls are TRBV15 and TRBJ2-5; 11 positions agree with TRBD2. J lost 1 base, V lost 4 bases, and 11 bases had no gene match. Germline V CDR1 and CDR2: LNHNV, YYDKDF (reference sequence). This CDR3 region has 18 residues. The CDR3 coding sequence is TGTGCCACCAGCACTAGCGGGAGGCGGGCCCCCGGCCAAGAGACCCAGTACTTC. Protein: CATSTSGRRAPGQETQYF.

This chain uses TRBV7-3 with TRBJ2-7; 9 bases map to TRBD1. CDR3 size: 15 residues. The J segment lost 6 bases and the V segment lost 2 bases, leaving 8 bases of the junction unmatched. Germline V gene lookup returns CDR1 SGHTA and CDR2 FQGTGA. The DNA for the CDR3 is TGTGCCAGCAGCTTACCGGGACAGGGAGATATCGAGCAGTACTTC. Its protein is CASSLPGQGDIEQYF. Drawing the rest from reference TRBV7-3 and TRBJ2-7, the complete variable domain is GAGVSQTPSNKVTEKGKYVELRCDPISGHTALYWYRQSLGQGPEFLIYFQGTGAADDSGLPNDRFFAVRPEGSVSTLKIQRTERGDSAVYLCASSLPGQGDIEQYFGPGTRLTVT.

A note on this clone: As the CDR3 is not closed by the conserved phenylalanine or tryptophan, this likely results from a read error. It is unclear where the CDR3 begins or ends on the DNA, so no DNA is shown, and the CDR3 is as TCRdb lists it. V gene TRBV30 combines with J gene TRBJ2-7; no check of the table's D call, TRBD2, against the DNA was made. The length of the CDR3 is 14 amino acids, counting both ends. In germline, CDR1 is GTSNPN, CDR2 SVGIG (reference sequence). The CDR3 here is CAWSEGTSGALGTI.

The chain uses TRBV6-6 and TRBJ2-2, with 12 bases aligning to TRBD2. There are 17 residues in the CDR3. Trimming at V came to 5 bases and at J to 3 bases, leaving 7 bases not matched to a gene. Looked up from germline, CDR1 is MNHNY and CDR2 is SVGAGI (reference sequence). CDR3 protein: CASSPGGTSGYTGELFF. The CDR3 DNA is TGTGCCAGCAGTCCGGGTGGGACTAGCGGGTACACCGGGGAGCTGTTTTTT.

This clone was counted between two and nine times. The chain recombines TRBV11-2 with TRBJ1-4; the match to TRBD1 covers 10 bases. This CDR3 has 15 residues. Germline CDR1 SGHAT, CDR2 FQNNGV. V shed 4 bases and J 4 bases; nucleotides not matched to a gene: 3. The CDR3 DNA sequence: TGTGCCAGCAGCTCCGGACAGGGGGTTAATGAAAAACTGTTTTTT. Translated: CASSSGQGVNEKLFF.

This chain links TRBV7-9 with TRBJ2-3, with 12 bases matching TRBD2. The CDR3 totals 17 residues. After removal of 5 bases from V and 4 bases from J, the junction contained 10 bases not matched to a gene. The germline V gene encodes CDR1 SEHNR and CDR2 FQNEAQ (reference sequence). The CDR3 bases are TGTGCCAGCAGCGCTCGACTAGCGGGAGTCGGGGCAGATACGCAGTATTTT. Protein: CASSARLAGVGADTQYF.

The V call is TRBV7-9, the J call TRBJ1-2; 7 nucleotides line up with TRBD1. Germline CDR1 and CDR2: SEHNR and FQNEAQ (reference sequence). J gave up 0 bases and V 5 bases, and 9 bases lay outside the gene matches. The CDR3 sequence is 16 residues long. The CDR3 region is CASSPPRQGANYGYTF. CDR3 coding DNA: TGTGCCAGCAGCCCCCCCAGACAGGGAGCTAACTATGGCTACACCTTC.

This clone was counted a few times. The chain is built from TRBV29-1 and TRBJ1-2; D ambiguous. Trimming cost V 4 bases and J 4 bases, with 10 bases left between them. The CDR3 is 12 residues long. Germline V gives CDR1 SQVTM, CDR2 ANQGSEA. In DNA form, the CDR3 reads TGCAGCGTTGGCGACCGCCGCTATGGCTACACCTTC. Protein sequence: CSVGDRRYGYTF.

This chain joins TRBV10-3 and TRBJ2-3; the match to TRBD2 covers 8 bases. The CDR3 has 14 amino acids. The V gene's germline CDR1 is ENHRY and CDR2 SYGVKD. The J segment lost 6 bases and the V segment lost 5 bases, leaving 7 bases of the junction unmatched. The chain's CDR3 is CAISSGSITDTQYF. The CDR3 nucleotides read TGTGCCATCAGTAGCGGGAGCATAACGGATACGCAGTATTTT.

V is TRBV27 and J is TRBJ2-1; TRBD2 is a possible D gene (6 bases). CDR1 is MNHEY, CDR2 SMNVEV, per germline (reference sequence). Trimming cost V 10 bases and J 3 bases, with 16 bases left between them. The CDR3 has 14 residues. The CDR3 region is CATSPRRGYNEQFF. The CDR3 DNA reads as TGTGCCACCTCGCCGAGGCGGGGCTACAATGAGCAGTTCTTC.

V and J are TRBV30 and TRBJ1-6; D possibly corresponds to TRBD1 (5 bases). The length of the CDR3 is 13 residues. Per the germline V gene, CDR1 is GTSNPN and CDR2 is SVGIG (reference sequence). With 2 bases removed from V and 10 bases from J, the gap between germline ends came to 12 bases. In DNA form, the CDR3 reads TGTGCCTGGAGTCTAGACAGACAATCACCCCTCCACTTT. Encoded protein: CAWSLDRQSPLHF.

The chain employs TRBV9 and TRBJ2-7; 9 bases are a match to TRBD2. This CDR3 is 15 amino acids long. V lost 2 bases, J lost 7 bases, and 10 bases stayed unmatched. Germline lookup yields CDR1 SGDLS and CDR2 YYNGEE. The CDR3 DNA is TGTGCCAGCAGCGTCGAGGGCTCCGCGGGGGGGGAGCAGTACTTC. This sequence encodes CASSVEGSAGGEQYF.

The CDR3 DNA sequence: TGTGCCAGCAGTTTTGGGGGGCCTGGGGCCACCGGAGAGACCCAGTACTTC. Translating gives CASSFGGPGATGETQYF. The chain joins TRBV28 to TRBJ2-5; either TRBD1 or TRBD2 may fit D (6 bases each). This CDR3 is 17 amino acids long. V was cut by 3 bases and J by 4 bases, with 21 bases left in between. Germline V lookup: CDR1 MDHEN, CDR2 SYDVKM.

This clone was found a few times. The chain couples TRBV5-8 to TRBJ1-4, with a tentative D call TRBD1 (6 bases). The CDR3 totals 15 residues. Trimming removed 5 bases at V and 8 bases at J, with 19 bases between. Germline assignment: CDR1 SGHTS and CDR2 YDEGEE. The CDR3 here is CASRLQGGRGEKLFF. DNA of the CDR3: TGTGCCAGCAGACTCCAAGGGGGAAGGGGAGAAAAACTGTTTTTT.